The next 14 T cell receptor beta chains were all read from a single sample in a study of CD8 T cells in Susac syndrome. cDNA came from roughly 0.53 to 1 ug RNA primed by random hexamers. TCRdb ran MiXCR on the immunoSEQ multiplex PCR reads and lists one entry per CDR3 protein. The table includes 150,000 to 160,000 distinct CDR3 sequences, roughly 95% detected once. Sequencing was performed on CD8+ T cells from PBMCs. These receptors were collected from a human donor with multiple sclerosis.

J is TRBJ1-6 and V is TRBV9; 8 bases agree with TRBD1. With 6 bases clipped from V and 3 bases from J, the junction kept 5 bases outside the gene matches. The V gene's germline CDR1 is SGDLS and CDR2 YYNGEE. The CDR3 runs to 15 residues. The CDR3 region has the DNA TGTGCCAGCACCTTAGGACAGGGCTATAATTCACCCCTCCACTTT. Protein product: CASTLGQGYNSPLHF. Full variable domain (rest looked up from reference TRBV9 and TRBJ1-6): DSGVTQTPKHLITATGQRVTLRCSPRSGDLSVYWYQQSLDQGLQFLIQYYNGEERAKGNILERFSAQQFPDLHSELNLSSLELGDSALYFCASTLGQGYNSPLHFGNGTRLTVT.

CDR3 protein: CASSPRDRGTYEQYF. The CDR3 bases are TGTGCCAGCAGTCCAAGGGACAGGGGTACCTACGAGCAGTACTTC. The chain uses TRBV12-3 or TRBV12-4 and TRBJ2-7; the match to TRBD1 covers 10 bases. With V trimmed by 5 bases and J by 2 bases, 6 bases remained unmatched. The CDR3 has 15 residues.

The chain links TRBV24-1 to TRBJ2-6; D is perhaps TRBD1 (6 bases). CDR1 KGHDR and CDR2 SFDVKD come from the germline V gene. Trimming removed 9 bases from V and 3 bases from J, with 20 bases in between. CDR3 size: 17 residues. This CDR3 is CATGTWDKLSGANVLTF. DNA for the CDR3: TGTGCCACCGGGACGTGGGACAAGCTCAGTGGGGCCAACGTCCTGACTTTC.

This chain uses TRBV20-1 with TRBJ2-7, with TRBD1 matching 11 bases. Germline V gene data show CDR1 as DFQATT and CDR2 as SNEGSKA (reference sequence). This CDR3 contains 16 residues. V was clipped by 5 bases and J by 2 bases; unmatched bases: 11. CDR3 nucleotides: TGCAGTGCTCCTAATTCCGGGACAGGGGGTCCCTACGAGCAGTACTTC. Translating gives CSAPNSGTGGPYEQYF.

Here the CDR3 DNA reads TGTGCCAGCAGCCCCGGGACAGGGTTGATTGAGAACGAGCAGTACTTC. It codes for CASSPGTGLIENEQYF. The chain is built from TRBV13 and TRBJ2-7; TRBD1 matches at 9 bases. The CDR3 has 16 amino acids. CDR1 PRHDT and CDR2 FYEKMQ come from the germline V gene (reference sequence). Unmatched junction bases numbered 13, after V lost 5 bases and J lost 5 bases. The variable domain in full, with the rest retrieved from reference TRBV13 and TRBJ2-7, is AAGVIQSPRHLIKEKRETATLKCYPIPRHDTVYWYQQGPGQDPQFLISFYEKMQSDKGSIPDRFSAQQFSDYHSELNMSSLELGDSALYFCASSPGTGLIENEQYFGPGTRLTVT.

The V gene is TRBV3-1, the J gene TRBJ2-7; possibly TRBD1 or TRBD2 for D (5 bases each). Germline CDR1 LGHDT, CDR2 YNNKEL (reference sequence). Trimming left V 5 bases short and J 3 bases short, with 11 bases between. This CDR3 is 13 amino acids long. The CDR3 protein is CASSTGTGYEQYF. In nucleotides, the CDR3 is TGTGCCAGCAGCACCGGGACGGGCTACGAGCAGTACTTC.

The CDR3 loop reads CASSLGVDRAQETQYF. The CDR3 DNA is TGTGCCAGCAGTTTAGGAGTCGACAGGGCTCAAGAGACCCAGTACTTC. This chain connects TRBV12-3 or TRBV12-4 to TRBJ2-5, with 7 bases identical to TRBD1. The CDR3 is 16 residues long. V dropped 1 base and J dropped 2; count of bases not matched to a gene: 7.

The J gene is TRBJ2-7, the V gene TRBV3-1, with D possibly being TRBD1 (6 bases). Between the trimmed V and J ends, which lost 0 bases and 2 bases, there was a span of 11 bases. The CDR3 is 15 residues long. Germline loops: CDR1 LGHDT, CDR2 YNNKEL (reference sequence). CDR3: CASSQERGTTYEQYF. CDR3 DNA: TGTGCCAGCAGCCAAGAAAGAGGGACAACCTACGAGCAGTACTTC.

CDR3 loop: CASSPSAGSGETQYF. As DNA, the CDR3 is TGTGCCAGCAGCCCCTCGGCAGGGTCGGGAGAGACCCAGTACTTC. This rearrangement joins TRBV3-1 to TRBJ2-5; a weak D match, TRBD1 (5 bases). V lost 4 bases, J lost 4 bases, and 16 bases lay in between. The CDR3 runs 15 residues. Germline CDR1 reads LGHDT; CDR2 reads YNNKEL (reference sequence).

The rearrangement joins TRBV29-1 to TRBJ2-1, with TRBD1 matching 8 bases. This CDR3 is built from 12 residues. From germline, CDR1 is SQVTM and CDR2 ANQGSEA. Trimming at V came to 7 bases and at J to 6 bases, leaving 5 bases not matched to a gene. CDR3 nucleotides: TGCAGCGATCACGGACAGGGCAATGAGCAGTTCTTC. Translating gives CSDHGQGNEQFF.

The rearrangement links TRBV20-1 to TRBJ2-4; no definite D call. CDR3 length equals 17 residues. CDR1 is DFQATT, CDR2 SNEGSKA, per germline (reference sequence). Deletions cut 0 bases from V and 3 bases from J, with 18 bases between. The DNA for the CDR3 is TGCAGTGCTAGAGATCGTGCAGGATCAGGTGGCAAAAACATTCAGTACTTC. Protein product: CSARDRAGSGGKNIQYF.

This clonotype was recorded a few times. The J gene is TRBJ1-2, the V gene TRBV27; weak D call: TRBD1 (6 bases). There are 13 residues in the CDR3. Trimming stripped 3 bases from V and 3 bases from J, with 8 bases between. Germline V gene sequence: CDR1 MNHEY, CDR2 SMNVEV (reference sequence). The DNA for the CDR3 is TGTGCCAGCAGTTTGACAGGCGACTATGGCTACACCTTC. This translates into CASSLTGDYGYTF.

V and J are TRBV7-2 and TRBJ2-5, with a tentative D call TRBD2 (7 bases). The ends were cut back, 5 bases at V and 5 bases at J, with 15 bases in the middle. Germline CDR1 and CDR2: SGHTA and FQGNSA. The CDR3 loop spans 14 amino acids. Here the CDR3 reads CASSPRGAGETQYF. As DNA, the CDR3 is TGTGCCAGCAGCCCCCGGGGGGCCGGGGAGACCCAGTACTTC.

In nucleotides, the CDR3 is TGTGCCAGCAGTGAATCGGGGCTCTCTGGGGCCAACGTCCTGACTTTC. The encoded protein is CASSESGLSGANVLTF. The chain has TRBV2 and TRBJ2-6; D may match TRBD1 or TRBD2 (5 bases each). This CDR3 spans 16 amino acids. V was clipped by 2 bases and J by 0 bases, with 8 bases between them. Per germline, CDR1 SNHLY and CDR2 FYNNEI.